Shown below are 20 T cell receptor beta chains from a single sample sequenced in a study of blood T cell repertoires in COVID-19. Sequencing was performed with immunoSEQ multiplex PCR; in TCRdb, only in-frame clones are kept and a portion is missing. The data hold hundreds of thousands of clones, with roughly 85% observed a single time. Source material: peripheral blood. These receptors all stem from a human donor in a cohort sampled during active COVID-19.

V and J are TRBV7-3 and TRBJ2-1; 7 bases align to TRBD2. Germline V gives CDR1 SGHTA, CDR2 FQGTGA. With 4 bases clipped from V and 0 bases from J, the junction kept 6 bases outside the gene matches. The CDR3 is made up of 16 amino acids. The chain's CDR3 is CASSYQRTSSYNEQFF. The CDR3 coding sequence is TGTGCCAGCAGCTACCAGAGGACTAGCTCCTACAATGAGCAGTTCTTC.

In this sample, this clone turned up many times. This rearrangement joins TRBV6-5 to TRBJ1-2; D may be TRBD1 (6 bases). The length of the CDR3 is 15 residues. The V end lost 0 bases, the J end lost 4 bases, and 12 bases lay between the germline ends. Looked up from germline, CDR1 is MNHEY and CDR2 is SVGAGI. CDR3 region: CASSYSGTRTYGYTF. The CDR3 DNA is TGTGCCAGCAGTTACTCGGGGACACGCACCTATGGCTACACCTTC.

This clone appeared once. The J gene is TRBJ2-1, the V gene TRBV5-1, with D maybe TRBD2 (5 bases). There are 14 residues in the CDR3. The germline V gene has CDR1 SGHRS and CDR2 YFSETQ. V lost 0 bases and J lost 10, with 14 bases in between. The CDR3 loop reads CASSLARSGSEQFF. DNA of the CDR3: TGCGCCAGCAGCTTGGCCCGAAGTGGGAGCGAGCAGTTCTTC.

Ten or more counts support this clone. The CDR3 spells CASSLALHPGQTYGYTF. CDR3 in DNA: TGCGCCAGCAGCTTGGCCCTGCACCCGGGACAGACCTATGGCTACACCTTC. The rearrangement uses TRBV5-1 and TRBJ1-2, with 7 bases matching TRBD1. CDR3 size: 17 residues. The junction had 12 bases not matched to a gene; V was cut back by 0 bases and J by 4 bases. Germline CDR1 reads SGHRS; CDR2 reads YFSETQ. Combining the CDR3 with reference TRBV5-1 and TRBJ1-2 gives the whole variable domain KAGVTQTPRYLIKTRGQQVTLSCSPISGHRSVSWYQQTPGQGLQFLFEYFSETQRNKGNFPGRFSGRQFSNSRSEMNVSTLELGDSALYLCASSLALHPGQTYGYTFGSGTRLTVV.

The V gene is TRBV24-1, the J gene TRBJ2-7; TRBD1 matches at 9 bases. Trimming took 4 bases from V and 5 from J; bases not matched to a gene: 2. The V gene's germline CDR1 is KGHDR and CDR2 SFDVKD. CDR3 length: 13 residues. In DNA, the CDR3 is TGTGCCACCAGTGACCGGACAGGGGACGAGCAGTACTTC. It specifies CATSDRTGDEQYF.

V usage is TRBV9 and J usage is TRBJ2-2, with 8 bases aligning to TRBD1. This CDR3 has 19 residues. Germline CDR1 reads SGDLS; CDR2 reads YYNGEE. V gave up 1 base and J gave up 6 bases; unmatched junction bases: 17. The CDR3 DNA is TGTGCCAGCAGCGTACCAGGGACAGGTGGGAGACGAGGGTCCGGGGAGCTGTTTTTT. It specifies CASSVPGTGGRRGSGELFF.

This sequence joins TRBV28 and TRBJ2-7, with D possibly TRBD2 on 6 matching bases. The germline V and J ends were trimmed by 5 bases and 0 bases, with 17 bases remaining between them. The CDR3 length is 16 residues. In germline, CDR1 is MDHEN, CDR2 SYDVKM. CDR3 bases: TGTGCCAGCAGTCTATACGGGACTTATAGCTCCTACGAGCAGTACTTC. Translating it yields CASSLYGTYSSYEQYF.

This clone was counted a few times. This rearrangement joins TRBV30 to TRBJ1-1; no clear D gene. The CDR3 contains 12 residues. Deletions cut 0 bases from V and 6 bases from J, with 8 bases between. Germline V gene sequence: CDR1 GTSNPN, CDR2 SVGIG (reference sequence). CDR3 loop: CAWSVKRAEAFF. The CDR3 DNA is TGTGCCTGGAGTGTAAAGAGGGCTGAAGCTTTCTTT. Variable domain in full (rest from reference TRBV30 and TRBJ1-1): SQTIHQWPATLVQPVGSPLSLECTVEGTSNPNLYWYRQAAGRGLQLLFYSVGIGQISSEVPQNLSASRPQDRQFILSSKKLLLSDSGFYLCAWSVKRAEAFFGQGTRLTVV.

The V gene is TRBV5-4, the J gene TRBJ1-2; D perhaps matches TRBD1 (5 bases). This CDR3 is 14 amino acids long. The V end was cut by 4 bases, the J end by 3 bases, with 13 bases between. CDR1 and CDR2 (germline): SGHNT, YYREEE (reference sequence). The CDR3 DNA sequence: TGTGCCAGCAGCCCACAAAAGGGGTACTATGGCTACACCTTC. Translation: CASSPQKGYYGYTF.

The genes are TRBV6-5 and TRBJ1-5, with D unclear. Trimming cost V 5 bases and J 7 bases, with 12 bases left between them. The CDR3 consists of 13 residues. The germline gives CDR1 MNHEY, CDR2 SVGAGI. CDR3 nucleotide sequence: TGTGCCAGCAGTCAAAACGGGAGGCAGCCCCAGCATTTT. Translating gives CASSQNGRQPQHF.

This clone was counted ten times or more. The CDR3 sequence is CASADPGTNYGYTF. The CDR3 DNA is TGTGCCAGTGCCGATCCAGGAACTAACTATGGCTACACCTTC. The chain employs TRBV19 and TRBJ1-2; D gene uncertain. The CDR3 has 14 amino acids. V was trimmed by 8 bases and J by 0 bases, leaving 13 bases between them. From germline, CDR1 is LNHDA and CDR2 SQIVND (reference sequence). The full variable domain, rest sourced from reference TRBV19 and TRBJ1-2, is DGGITQSPKYLFRKEGQNVTLSCEQNLNHDAMYWYRQDPGQGLRLIYYSQIVNDFQKGDIAEGYSVSREKKESFPLTVTSAQKNPTAFYLCASADPGTNYGYTFGSGTRLTVV.

The table lists this clone with many counts. The rearrangement links TRBV5-4 to TRBJ2-7; 14 nucleotides line up with TRBD2. This CDR3 spans 17 amino acids. Germline V gives CDR1 SGHNT, CDR2 YYREEE (reference sequence). After removal of 4 bases from V and 0 bases from J, the junction contained 6 bases not matched to a gene. The DNA of the CDR3 is TGTGCCAGCAGCCAGGGACTAGCGGGGGCCAGCTCCTACGAGCAGTACTTC. Translating gives CASSQGLAGASSYEQYF.

The chain recombines TRBV3-1 (or the pseudogene TRBV3-2) with TRBJ2-7; TRBD1 aligns across 11 bases. Trimming at V came to 4 bases and at J to 6 bases, leaving 2 bases not matched to a gene. The CDR3 totals 13 residues. Germline assignment: CDR1 LGHDT and CDR2 YNNKEL (reference sequence). Written as DNA, the CDR3 is TGTGCCAGCAGCCGAGGGACAGGGGGCGAGCAGTACTTC. Residues: CASSRGTGGEQYF.

This chain uses TRBV24-1 with TRBJ2-7; TRBD1 aligns across 9 bases. V trimming: 0 bases; J trimming: 4 bases; junction bases outside the gene matches: 9. Germline V gene sequence: CDR1 KGHDR, CDR2 SFDVKD. CDR3 length: 17 amino acids. In DNA, the CDR3 is TGTGCCACCAGTGATTTGCCGGGGACAGGGAAACCGTACGAGCAGTACTTC. This translates into CATSDLPGTGKPYEQYF.

The chain uses TRBV19 and TRBJ1-2, with D perhaps matching TRBD1 (5 bases). Germline V gene lookup returns CDR1 LNHDA and CDR2 SQIVND (reference sequence). The CDR3 is 14 residues long. Trimming pared 5 bases from V and 10 bases from J, leaving 20 bases between. CDR3 coding DNA: TGTGCCAGTAGTGCGGGGACCGCCGCTATAGACTACACCTTC. This encodes CASSAGTAAIDYTF.

The CDR3 sequence is CASLPRAPGLGRPGELFF. CDR3 coding DNA: TGTGCCAGCCTCCCAAGGGCCCCGGGACTGGGGAGACCCGGGGAGCTGTTTTTT. The rearrangement joins TRBV7-2 to TRBJ2-2, with D perhaps matching TRBD2 (6 bases). The CDR3 loop spans 18 amino acids. Germline V CDR1 and CDR2: SGHTA, FQGNSA. Trimming stripped 8 bases from V and 6 bases from J, with 28 bases between.

The chain links TRBV6-1 to TRBJ1-6, with D hard to call. The length of the CDR3 is 16 residues. The V end was cut by 2 bases, the J end by 0 bases, with 8 bases between. The V gene's germline CDR1 is MNHNS and CDR2 SASEGT. DNA of the CDR3: TGTGCCAGCAGTGAACACGAGGACTCCTATAATTCACCCCTCCACTTT. It codes for CASSEHEDSYNSPLHF.

This chain uses TRBV19 with TRBJ2-5, with TRBD2 as a possible D gene (6 bases). Per the germline V gene, CDR1 is LNHDA and CDR2 is SQIVND (reference sequence). The ends were cut back, 3 bases at V and 2 bases at J, with 13 bases in the middle. The CDR3 is made up of 15 amino acids. For the CDR3, the DNA is TGTGCCAGTAGTATTGCGGGGTACCCTCAAGAGACCCAGTACTTC. Translation: CASSIAGYPQETQYF. The variable domain in full, with the rest retrieved from reference TRBV19 and TRBJ2-5, is DGGITQSPKYLFRKEGQNVTLSCEQNLNHDAMYWYRQDPGQGLRLIYYSQIVNDFQKGDIAEGYSVSREKKESFPLTVTSAQKNPTAFYLCASSIAGYPQETQYFGPGTRLLVL.

This clone was found once. The gene calls are TRBV5-1 and TRBJ2-1, with TRBD1 identical over 7 bases. CDR3 size: 13 residues. V gave up 4 bases and J gave up 9 bases; unmatched junction bases: 7. CDR1 is SGHRS and CDR2 is YFSETQ in the germline V gene. The CDR3: CASSPDREVEQFF. CDR3 sequence (DNA): TGCGCCAGCAGCCCCGACAGGGAAGTTGAGCAGTTCTTC.

The chain uses TRBV11-3 and TRBJ1-1; D unclear. The V gene lost 1 base and the J gene lost 9 bases, with 18 bases spanning the gap. The CDR3 runs to 15 residues. Germline CDR1 and CDR2: SGHNT and YENEEA. CDR3: CASSLGARRQGQAFF. The CDR3 DNA reads as TGTGCCAGCAGCTTAGGTGCCCGGAGGCAAGGTCAAGCTTTCTTT.